This record looks at one T cell receptor beta chain sequence and its context. TCRdb's copy holds only in-frame clones and misses some; the assay was immunoSEQ multiplex PCR. Among approximately 280,000 clones listed, approximately 89% were seen once. In Cohort 3, a recovered donor had either two negative PCRs, clearance, or symptom resolution. The entry originates in a study of blood T cell repertoires in COVID-19. Study context: The United States, Italy and Spain were the sources of the acute and convalescent COVID-19 samples. PBMCs, B-cell-depleted T cells, or T cells provided the cDNA or gDNA that made up the material.

Germline V gene data show CDR1 as SGHTA and CDR2 as FQGTGA. The CDR3 consists of 15 residues. V was clipped by 1 base and J by 5 bases, with 12 bases between them. The chain uses TRBV7-3 and TRBJ2-1, with a possible D match to TRBD2 (6 bases). Material for sequencing was PBMCs or T cells enriched from blood (not recorded which). This sequence originates from a woman under 30 who had recovered from COVID-19. For the CDR3, the DNA is TGTGCCAGCAGCTTAATGTCTAGCGCCAACAATGAGCAGTTCTTC. This gives the protein CASSLMSSANNEQFF.